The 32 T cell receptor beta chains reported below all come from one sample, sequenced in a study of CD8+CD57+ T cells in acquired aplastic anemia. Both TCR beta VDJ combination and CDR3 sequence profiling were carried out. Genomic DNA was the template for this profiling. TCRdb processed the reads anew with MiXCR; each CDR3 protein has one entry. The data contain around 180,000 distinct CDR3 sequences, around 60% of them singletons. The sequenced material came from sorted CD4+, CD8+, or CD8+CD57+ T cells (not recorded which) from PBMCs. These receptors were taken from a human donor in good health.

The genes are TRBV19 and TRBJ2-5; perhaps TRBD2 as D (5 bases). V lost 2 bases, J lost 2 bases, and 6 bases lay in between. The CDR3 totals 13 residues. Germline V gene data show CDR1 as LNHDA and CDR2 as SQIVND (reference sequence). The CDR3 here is CASSIRGQETQYF. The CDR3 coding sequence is TGTGCCAGTAGTATACGCGGGCAAGAGACCCAGTACTTC.

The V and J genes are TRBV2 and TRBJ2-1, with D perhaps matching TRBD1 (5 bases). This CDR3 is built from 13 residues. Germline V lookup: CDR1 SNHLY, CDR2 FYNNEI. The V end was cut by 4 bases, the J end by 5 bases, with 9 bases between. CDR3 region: CASSGQSHNEQFF. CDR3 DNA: TGTGCCAGCAGTGGACAGTCCCACAATGAGCAGTTCTTC.

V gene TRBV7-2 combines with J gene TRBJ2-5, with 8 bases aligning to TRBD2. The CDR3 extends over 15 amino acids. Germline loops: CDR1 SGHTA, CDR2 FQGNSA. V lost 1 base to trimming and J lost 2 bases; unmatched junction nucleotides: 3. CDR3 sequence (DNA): TGTGCCAGCAGCTTAGTAGCTAGCGGGCAAGAGACCCAGTACTTC. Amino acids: CASSLVASGQETQYF.

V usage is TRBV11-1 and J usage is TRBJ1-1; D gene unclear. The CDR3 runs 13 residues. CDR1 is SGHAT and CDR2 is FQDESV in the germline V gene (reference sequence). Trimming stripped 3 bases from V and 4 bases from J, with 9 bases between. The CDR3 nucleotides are TGTGCCAGCAGCTTCAAACGGGGCACTGAAGCTTTCTTT. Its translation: CASSFKRGTEAFF.

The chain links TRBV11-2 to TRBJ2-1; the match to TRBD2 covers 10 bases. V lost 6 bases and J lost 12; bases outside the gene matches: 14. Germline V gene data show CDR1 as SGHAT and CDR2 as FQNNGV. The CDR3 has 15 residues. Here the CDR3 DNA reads TGTGCCAGCAGTGAATGGGCTAGCGGGGGCACCAGGCAGTTCTTC. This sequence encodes CASSEWASGGTRQFF. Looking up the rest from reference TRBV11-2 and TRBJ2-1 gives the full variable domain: EAGVAQSPRYKIIEKRQSVAFWCNPISGHATLYWYQQILGQGPKLLIQFQNNGVVDDSQLPKDRFSAERLKGVDSTLKIQPAKLEDSAVYLCASSEWASGGTRQFFGPGTRLTVL.

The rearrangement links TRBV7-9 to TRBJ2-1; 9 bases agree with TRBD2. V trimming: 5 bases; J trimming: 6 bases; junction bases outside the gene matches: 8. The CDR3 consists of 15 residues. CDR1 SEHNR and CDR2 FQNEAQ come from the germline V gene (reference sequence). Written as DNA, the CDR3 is TGTGCCAGCAGCGCGATGGGACTAGCTGGCAATGAGCAGTTCTTC. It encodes CASSAMGLAGNEQFF.

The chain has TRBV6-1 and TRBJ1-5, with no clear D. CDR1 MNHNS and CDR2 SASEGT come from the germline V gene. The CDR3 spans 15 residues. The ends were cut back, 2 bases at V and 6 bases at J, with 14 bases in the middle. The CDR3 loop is CASSERDGSSQPQHF. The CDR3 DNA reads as TGTGCCAGCAGTGAACGAGATGGGAGTAGTCAGCCCCAGCATTTT.

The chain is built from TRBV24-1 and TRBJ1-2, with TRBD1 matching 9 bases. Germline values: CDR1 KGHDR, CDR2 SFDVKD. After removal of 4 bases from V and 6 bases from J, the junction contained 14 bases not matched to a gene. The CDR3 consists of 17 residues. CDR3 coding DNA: TGTGCCACCAGTGACTCTCTTAGGACAGGGGTAGGGGATGGCTACACCTTC. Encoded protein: CATSDSLRTGVGDGYTF.

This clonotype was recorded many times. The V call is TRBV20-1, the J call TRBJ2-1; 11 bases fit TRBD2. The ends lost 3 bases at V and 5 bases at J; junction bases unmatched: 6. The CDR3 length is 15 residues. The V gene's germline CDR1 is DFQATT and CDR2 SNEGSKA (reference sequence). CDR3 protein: CSASPMGLADNEQFF. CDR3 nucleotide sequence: TGCAGTGCTAGCCCAATGGGACTAGCGGACAATGAGCAGTTCTTC.

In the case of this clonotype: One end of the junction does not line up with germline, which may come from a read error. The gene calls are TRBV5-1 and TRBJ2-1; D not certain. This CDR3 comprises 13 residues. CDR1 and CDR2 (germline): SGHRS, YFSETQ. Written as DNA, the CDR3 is TGTGCCAGCAGCTCCGGACGGAACAATGAGCAGTTCTTC. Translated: CASSSGRNNEQFF. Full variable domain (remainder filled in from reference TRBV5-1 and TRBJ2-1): KAGVTQTPRYLIKTRGQQVTLSCSPISGHRSVSWYQQTPGQGLQFLFEYFSETQRNKGNFPGRFSGRQFSNSRSEMNVSTLELGDSALYLCASSSGRNNEQFFGPGTRLTVL.

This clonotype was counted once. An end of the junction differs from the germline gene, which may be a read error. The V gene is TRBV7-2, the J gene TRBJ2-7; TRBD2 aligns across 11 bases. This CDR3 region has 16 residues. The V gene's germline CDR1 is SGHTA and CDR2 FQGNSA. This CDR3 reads CASSQGRGLAGYEQYF. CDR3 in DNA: TGCGCCAGCAGCCAGGGTAGAGGACTAGCGGGTTACGAGCAGTACTTC.

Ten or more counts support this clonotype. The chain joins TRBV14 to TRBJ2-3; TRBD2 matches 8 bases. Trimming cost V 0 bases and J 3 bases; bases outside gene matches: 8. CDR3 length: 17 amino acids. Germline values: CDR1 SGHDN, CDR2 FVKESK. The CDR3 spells CASSQEVGIAGTDTQYF. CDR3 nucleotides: TGTGCCAGCAGCCAAGAAGTCGGAATAGCGGGAACAGATACGCAGTATTTT.

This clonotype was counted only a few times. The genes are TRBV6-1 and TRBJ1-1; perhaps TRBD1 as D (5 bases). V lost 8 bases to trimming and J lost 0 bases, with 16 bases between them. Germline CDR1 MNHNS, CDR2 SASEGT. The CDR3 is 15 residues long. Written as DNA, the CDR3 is TGTGCCAGCCGGGGCCTATCTTCCATGAACACTGAAGCTTTCTTT. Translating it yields CASRGLSSMNTEAFF.

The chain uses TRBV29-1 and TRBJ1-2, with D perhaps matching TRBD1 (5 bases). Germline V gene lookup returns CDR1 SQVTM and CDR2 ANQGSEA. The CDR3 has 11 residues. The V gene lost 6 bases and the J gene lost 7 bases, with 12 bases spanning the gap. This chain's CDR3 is CSVWGGFGYTF. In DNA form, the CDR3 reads TGCAGCGTCTGGGGGGGTTTTGGCTACACCTTC.

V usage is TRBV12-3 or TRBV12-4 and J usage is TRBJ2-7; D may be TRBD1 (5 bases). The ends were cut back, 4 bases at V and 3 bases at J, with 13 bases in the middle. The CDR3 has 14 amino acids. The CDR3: CASSYQLDSYEQYF. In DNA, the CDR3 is TGTGCCAGCAGTTACCAACTCGACAGCTACGAGCAGTACTTC.

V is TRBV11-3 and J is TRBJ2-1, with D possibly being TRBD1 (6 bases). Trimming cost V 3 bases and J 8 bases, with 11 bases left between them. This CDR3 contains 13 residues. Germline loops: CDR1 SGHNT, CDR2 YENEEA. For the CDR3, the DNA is TGTGCCAGCAGCTTCGACAGGAAAGATGAGCAGTTCTTC. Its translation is CASSFDRKDEQFF.

CDR3 protein: CASRQTSGNPQETQYF. In nucleotides, the CDR3 is TGTGCCAGCAGACAGACTAGCGGGAACCCCCAAGAGACCCAGTACTTC. The V gene is TRBV4-2, the J gene TRBJ2-5; TRBD2 matches at 11 bases. Trimming cost V 6 bases and J 1 base; bases outside gene matches: 7. CDR1 and CDR2 from the germline V gene are LGHNA and YNFKEQ. This CDR3 comprises 16 residues.

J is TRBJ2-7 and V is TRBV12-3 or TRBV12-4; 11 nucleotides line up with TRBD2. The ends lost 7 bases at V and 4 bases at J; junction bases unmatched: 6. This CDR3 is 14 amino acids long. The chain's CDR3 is CASTPSGGTYEQYF. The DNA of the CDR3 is TGTGCCAGCACTCCTAGCGGGGGGACGTACGAGCAGTACTTC.

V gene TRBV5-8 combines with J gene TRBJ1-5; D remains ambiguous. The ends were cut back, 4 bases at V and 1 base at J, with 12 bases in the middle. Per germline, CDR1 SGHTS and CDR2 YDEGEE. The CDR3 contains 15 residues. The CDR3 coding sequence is TGTGCCAGCAGCCCCGGGATATTGAGCAATCAGCCCCAGCATTTT. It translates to CASSPGILSNQPQHF.

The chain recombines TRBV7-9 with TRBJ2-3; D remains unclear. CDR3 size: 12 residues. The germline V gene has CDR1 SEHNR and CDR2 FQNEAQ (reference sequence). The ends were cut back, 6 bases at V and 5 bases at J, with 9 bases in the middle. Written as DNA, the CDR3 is TGTGCCAGCAGTCGATCCCAAGATACGCAGTATTTT. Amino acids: CASSRSQDTQYF. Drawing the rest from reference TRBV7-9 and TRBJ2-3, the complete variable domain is DTGVSQNPRHKITKRGQNVTFRCDPISEHNRLYWYRQTLGQGPEFLTYFQNEAQLEKSRLLSDRFSAERPKGSFSTLEIQRTEQGDSAMYLCASSRSQDTQYFGPGTRLTVL.

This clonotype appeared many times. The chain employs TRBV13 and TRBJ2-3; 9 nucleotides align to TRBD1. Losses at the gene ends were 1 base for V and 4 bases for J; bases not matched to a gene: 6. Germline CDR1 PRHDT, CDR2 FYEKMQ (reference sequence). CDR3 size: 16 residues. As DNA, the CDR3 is TGTGCCAGCAGCTTAGATAGGACAGGGGTGGCAGATACGCAGTATTTT. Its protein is CASSLDRTGVADTQYF.

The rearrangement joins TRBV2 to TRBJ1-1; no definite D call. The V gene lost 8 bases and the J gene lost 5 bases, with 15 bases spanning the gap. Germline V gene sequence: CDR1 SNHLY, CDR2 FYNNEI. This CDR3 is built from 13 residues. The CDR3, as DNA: TGTGCCAGCTTGACGGTTCCGGGGACTGAAGCTTTCTTT. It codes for CASLTVPGTEAFF.

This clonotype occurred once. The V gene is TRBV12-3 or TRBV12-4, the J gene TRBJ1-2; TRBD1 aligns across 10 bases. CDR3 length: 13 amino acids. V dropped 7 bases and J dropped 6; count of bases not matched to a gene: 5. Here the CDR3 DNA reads TGTGCCAGCAACGCGGACAGGGGGAATGGCTACACCTTC. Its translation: CASNADRGNGYTF.

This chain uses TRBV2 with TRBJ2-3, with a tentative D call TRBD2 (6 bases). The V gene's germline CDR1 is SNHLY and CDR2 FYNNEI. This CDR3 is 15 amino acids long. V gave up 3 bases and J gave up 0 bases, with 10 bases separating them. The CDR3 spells CASSEGAGSTDTQYF. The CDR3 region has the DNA TGTGCCAGCAGTGAGGGTGCGGGGAGCACAGATACGCAGTATTTT.

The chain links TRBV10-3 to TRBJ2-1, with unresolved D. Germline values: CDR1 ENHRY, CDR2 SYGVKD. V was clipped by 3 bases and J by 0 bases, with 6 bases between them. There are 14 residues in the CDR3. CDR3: CAISETGSYNEQFF. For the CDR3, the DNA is TGTGCCATCAGTGAAACGGGCTCCTACAATGAGCAGTTCTTC.

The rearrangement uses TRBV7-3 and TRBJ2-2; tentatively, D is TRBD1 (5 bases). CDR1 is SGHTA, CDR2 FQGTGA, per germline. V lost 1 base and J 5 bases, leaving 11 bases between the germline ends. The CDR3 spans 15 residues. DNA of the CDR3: TGTGCCAGCAGCTTAATGCAGGGTTTGACCGGGGAGCTGTTTTTT. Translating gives CASSLMQGLTGELFF.

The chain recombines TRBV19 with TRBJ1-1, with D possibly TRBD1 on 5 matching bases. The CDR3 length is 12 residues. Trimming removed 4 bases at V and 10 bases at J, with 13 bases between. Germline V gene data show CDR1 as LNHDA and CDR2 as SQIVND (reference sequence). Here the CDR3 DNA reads TGTGCCAGTAGTACCCGGGACCGGACAGCTTTCTTT. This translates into CASSTRDRTAFF.

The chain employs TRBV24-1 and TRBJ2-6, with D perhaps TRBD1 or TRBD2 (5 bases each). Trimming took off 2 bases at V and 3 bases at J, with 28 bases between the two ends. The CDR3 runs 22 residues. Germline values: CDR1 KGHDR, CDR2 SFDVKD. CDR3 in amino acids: CATSDYPGTATPGSFGANVLTF. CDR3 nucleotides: TGTGCCACCAGTGATTACCCCGGGACGGCCACACCGGGGAGCTTTGGGGCCAACGTCCTGACTTTC.

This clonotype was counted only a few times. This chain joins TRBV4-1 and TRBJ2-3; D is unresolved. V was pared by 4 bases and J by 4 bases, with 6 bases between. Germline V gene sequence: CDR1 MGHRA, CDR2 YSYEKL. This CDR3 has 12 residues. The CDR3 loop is CASSRYADTQYF. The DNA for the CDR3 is TGCGCCAGCAGCCGGTATGCAGATACGCAGTATTTT.

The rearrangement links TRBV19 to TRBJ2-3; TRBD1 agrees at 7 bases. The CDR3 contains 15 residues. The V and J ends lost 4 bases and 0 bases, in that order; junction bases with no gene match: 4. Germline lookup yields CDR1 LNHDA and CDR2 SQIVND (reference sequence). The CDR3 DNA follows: TGTGCCAGTAGTAGTCGACAGGGAAGCACAGATACGCAGTATTTT. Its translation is CASSSRQGSTDTQYF.

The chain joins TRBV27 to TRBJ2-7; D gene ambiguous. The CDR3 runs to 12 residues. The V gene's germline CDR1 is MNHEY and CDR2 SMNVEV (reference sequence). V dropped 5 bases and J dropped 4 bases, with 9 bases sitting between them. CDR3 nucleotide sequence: TGTGCCAGCAGTGGACGTAGGTACGAGCAGTACTTC. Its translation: CASSGRRYEQYF.

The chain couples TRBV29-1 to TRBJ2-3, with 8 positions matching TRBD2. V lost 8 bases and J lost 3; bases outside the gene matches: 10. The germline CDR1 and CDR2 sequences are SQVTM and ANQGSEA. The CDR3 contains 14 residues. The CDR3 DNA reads TGCAGCTTAGATCGGGCTAGCGGGACAGATACGCAGTATTTT. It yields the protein CSLDRASGTDTQYF.